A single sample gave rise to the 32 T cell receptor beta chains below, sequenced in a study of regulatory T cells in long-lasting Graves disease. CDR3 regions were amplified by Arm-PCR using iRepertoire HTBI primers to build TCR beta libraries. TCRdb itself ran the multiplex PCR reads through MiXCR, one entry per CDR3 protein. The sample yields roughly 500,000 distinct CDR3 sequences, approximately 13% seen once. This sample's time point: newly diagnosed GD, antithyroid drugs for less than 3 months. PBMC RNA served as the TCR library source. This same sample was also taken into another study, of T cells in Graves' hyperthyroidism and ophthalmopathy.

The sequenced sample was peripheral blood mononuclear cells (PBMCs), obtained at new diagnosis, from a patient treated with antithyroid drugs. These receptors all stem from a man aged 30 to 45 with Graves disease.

CDR3 sequence: CASSGGGGNEQFF. In DNA, the CDR3 is TGCGCCAGCAGCGGAGGCGGGGGCAATGAGCAGTTCTTC. The rearrangement links TRBV10-1 to TRBJ2-1, with 7 bases fitting TRBD2. The CDR3 sequence is 13 residues long. J lost 6 bases, V lost 6 bases, and 5 bases had no gene match. Germline CDR1 and CDR2: WNHNN and SYGVQD (reference sequence).

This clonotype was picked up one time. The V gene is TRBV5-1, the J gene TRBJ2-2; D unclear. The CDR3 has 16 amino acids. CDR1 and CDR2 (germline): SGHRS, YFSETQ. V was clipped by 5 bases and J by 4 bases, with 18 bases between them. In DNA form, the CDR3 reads TGCGCCAGCAGACCCCGGAGTAGTTCGGTCACCGGGGAGCTGTTTTTT. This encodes CASRPRSSSVTGELFF.

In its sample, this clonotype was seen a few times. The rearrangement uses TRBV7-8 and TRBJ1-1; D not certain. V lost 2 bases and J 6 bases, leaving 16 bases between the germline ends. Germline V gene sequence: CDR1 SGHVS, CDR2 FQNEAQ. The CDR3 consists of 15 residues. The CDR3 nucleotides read TGTGCCAGCAGCTTAACTCTAGTCGTGGGCCCTGAAGCTTTCTTT. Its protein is CASSLTLVVGPEAFF.

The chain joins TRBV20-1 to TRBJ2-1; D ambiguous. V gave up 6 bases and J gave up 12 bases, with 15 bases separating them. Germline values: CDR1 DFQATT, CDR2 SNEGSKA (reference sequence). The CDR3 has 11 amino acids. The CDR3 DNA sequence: TGCAGTGCCCCTACCCCCTCAGGGCAGTTCTTC. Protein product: CSAPTPSGQFF.

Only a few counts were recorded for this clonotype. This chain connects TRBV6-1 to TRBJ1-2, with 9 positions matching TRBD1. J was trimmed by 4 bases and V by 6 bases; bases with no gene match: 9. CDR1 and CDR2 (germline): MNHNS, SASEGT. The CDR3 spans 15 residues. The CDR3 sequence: CASRPPGQGGYGYTF. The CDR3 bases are TGTGCCAGCAGACCCCCGGGACAGGGAGGCTATGGCTACACCTTC.

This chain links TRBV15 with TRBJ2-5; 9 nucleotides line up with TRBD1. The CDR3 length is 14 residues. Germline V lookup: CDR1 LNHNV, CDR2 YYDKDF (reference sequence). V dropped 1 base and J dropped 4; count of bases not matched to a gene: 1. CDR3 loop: CATSRGTGAETQYF. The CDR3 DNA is TGTGCCACCAGCAGAGGGACAGGGGCAGAGACCCAGTACTTC.

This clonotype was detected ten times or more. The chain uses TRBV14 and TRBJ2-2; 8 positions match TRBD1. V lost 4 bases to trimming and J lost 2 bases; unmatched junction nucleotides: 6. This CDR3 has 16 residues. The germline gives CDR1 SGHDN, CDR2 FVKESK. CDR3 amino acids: CASSLAGQGNTGELFF. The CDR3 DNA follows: TGTGCCAGCAGCCTCGCAGGACAGGGAAACACCGGGGAGCTGTTTTTT.

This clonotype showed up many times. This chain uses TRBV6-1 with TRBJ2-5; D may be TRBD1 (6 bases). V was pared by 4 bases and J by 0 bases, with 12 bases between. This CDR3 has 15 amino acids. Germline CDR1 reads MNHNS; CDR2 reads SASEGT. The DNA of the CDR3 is TGTGCCAGCAGTGGATCTGGACAGCACCAAGAGACCCAGTACTTC. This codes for CASSGSGQHQETQYF.

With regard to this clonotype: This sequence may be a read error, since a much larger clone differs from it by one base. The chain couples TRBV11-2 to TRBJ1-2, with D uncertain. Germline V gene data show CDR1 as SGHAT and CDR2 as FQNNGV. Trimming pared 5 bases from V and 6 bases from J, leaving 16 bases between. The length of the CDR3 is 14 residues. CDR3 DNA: TGTGCCAGCAGCCTTACTAGGAGCACGGATGGCTACACCTTC. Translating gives CASSLTRSTDGYTF.

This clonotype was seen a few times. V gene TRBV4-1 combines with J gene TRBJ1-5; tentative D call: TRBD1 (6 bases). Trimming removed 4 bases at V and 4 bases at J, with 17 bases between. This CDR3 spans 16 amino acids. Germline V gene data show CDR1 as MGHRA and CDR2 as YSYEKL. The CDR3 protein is CASSRGGPLINQPQHF. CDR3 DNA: TGCGCCAGCAGCCGGGGGGGGCCCCTGATTAATCAGCCCCAGCATTTT.

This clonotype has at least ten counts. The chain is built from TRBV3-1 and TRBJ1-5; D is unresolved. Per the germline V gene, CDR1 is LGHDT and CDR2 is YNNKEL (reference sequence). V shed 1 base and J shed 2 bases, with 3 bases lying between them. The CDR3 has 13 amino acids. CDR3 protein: CASSQVGNQPQHF. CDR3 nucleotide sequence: TGTGCCAGCAGCCAAGTCGGCAATCAGCCCCAGCATTTT.

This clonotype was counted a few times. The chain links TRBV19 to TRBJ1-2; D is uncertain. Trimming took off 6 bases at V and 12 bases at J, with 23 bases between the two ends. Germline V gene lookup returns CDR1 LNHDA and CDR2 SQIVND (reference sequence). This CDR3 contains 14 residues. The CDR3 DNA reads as TGTGCCAGTAGAGCAGGCGCGGGAGGGCTCGCTAACACCTTC. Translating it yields CASRAGAGGLANTF.

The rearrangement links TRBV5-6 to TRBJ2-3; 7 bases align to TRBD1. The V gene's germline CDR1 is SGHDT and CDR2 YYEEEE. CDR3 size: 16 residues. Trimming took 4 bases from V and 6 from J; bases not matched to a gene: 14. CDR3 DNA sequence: TGTGCCAGCAGCCCAGACCAGACAGGGCGTTTGGATACGCAGTATTTT. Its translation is CASSPDQTGRLDTQYF. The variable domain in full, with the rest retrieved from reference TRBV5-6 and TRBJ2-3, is DAGVTQSPTHLIKTRGQQVTLRCSPKSGHDTVSWYQQALGQGPQFIFQYYEEEERQRGNFPDRFSGHQFPNYSSELNVNALLLGDSALYLCASSPDQTGRLDTQYFGPGTRLTVL.

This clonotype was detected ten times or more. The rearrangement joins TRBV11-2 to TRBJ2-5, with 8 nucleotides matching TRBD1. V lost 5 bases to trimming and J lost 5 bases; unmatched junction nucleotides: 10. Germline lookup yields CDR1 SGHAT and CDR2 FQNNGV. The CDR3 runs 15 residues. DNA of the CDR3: TGTGCCAGCAGCCCTGGACAGGGTAGATGGGAGACCCAGTACTTC. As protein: CASSPGQGRWETQYF.

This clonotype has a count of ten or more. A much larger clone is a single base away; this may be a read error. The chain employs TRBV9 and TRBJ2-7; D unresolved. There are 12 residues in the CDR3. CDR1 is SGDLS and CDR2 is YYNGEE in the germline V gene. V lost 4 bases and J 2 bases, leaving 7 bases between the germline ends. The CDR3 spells CASSPDTYEQYF. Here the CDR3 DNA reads TGTGCCAGCAGCCCCGACACCTACGAGCAGTACTTC.

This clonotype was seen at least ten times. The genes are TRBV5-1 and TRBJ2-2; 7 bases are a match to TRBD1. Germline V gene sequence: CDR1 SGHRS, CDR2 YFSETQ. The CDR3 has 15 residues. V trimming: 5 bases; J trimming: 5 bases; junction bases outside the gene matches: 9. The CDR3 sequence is CASRRRQGLTGELFF. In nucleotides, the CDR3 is TGCGCCAGCAGGCGGAGACAGGGTCTGACCGGGGAGCTGTTTTTT.

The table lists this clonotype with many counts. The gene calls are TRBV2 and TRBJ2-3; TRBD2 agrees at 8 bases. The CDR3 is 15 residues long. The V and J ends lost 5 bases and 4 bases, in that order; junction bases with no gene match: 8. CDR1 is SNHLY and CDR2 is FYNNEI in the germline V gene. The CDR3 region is CASSPPGLVPDTQYF. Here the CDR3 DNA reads TGTGCCAGCAGTCCCCCGGGACTAGTGCCAGATACGCAGTATTTT.

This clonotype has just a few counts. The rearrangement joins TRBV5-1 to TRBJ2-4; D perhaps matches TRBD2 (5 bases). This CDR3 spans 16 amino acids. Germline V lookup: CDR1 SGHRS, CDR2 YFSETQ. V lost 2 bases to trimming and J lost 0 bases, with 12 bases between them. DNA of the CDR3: TGCGCCAGCAGCTTCAACGGGATTTTAGCCAAAAACATTCAGTACTTC. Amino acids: CASSFNGILAKNIQYF.

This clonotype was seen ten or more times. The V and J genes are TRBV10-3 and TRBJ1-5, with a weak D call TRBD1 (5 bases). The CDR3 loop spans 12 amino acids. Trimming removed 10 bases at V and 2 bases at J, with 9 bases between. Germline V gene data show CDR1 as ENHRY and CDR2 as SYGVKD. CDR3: CATQAGNQPQHF. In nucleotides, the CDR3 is TGTGCCACACAGGCAGGCAATCAGCCCCAGCATTTT.

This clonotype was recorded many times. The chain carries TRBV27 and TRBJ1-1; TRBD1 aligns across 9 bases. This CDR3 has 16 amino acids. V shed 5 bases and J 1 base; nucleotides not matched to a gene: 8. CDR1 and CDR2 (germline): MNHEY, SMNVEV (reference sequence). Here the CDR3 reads CASSHLTGGWNTEAFF. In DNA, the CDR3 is TGTGCCAGCAGTCACCTGACAGGGGGATGGAACACTGAAGCTTTCTTT.

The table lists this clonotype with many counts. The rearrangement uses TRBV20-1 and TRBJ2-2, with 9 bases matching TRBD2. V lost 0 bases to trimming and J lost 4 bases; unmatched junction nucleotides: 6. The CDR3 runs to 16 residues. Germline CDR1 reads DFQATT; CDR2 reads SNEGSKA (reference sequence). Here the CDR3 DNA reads TGCAGTGCTAGAGAATTTGGGACTAGCAGCACCGGGGAGCTGTTTTTT. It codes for CSAREFGTSSTGELFF.

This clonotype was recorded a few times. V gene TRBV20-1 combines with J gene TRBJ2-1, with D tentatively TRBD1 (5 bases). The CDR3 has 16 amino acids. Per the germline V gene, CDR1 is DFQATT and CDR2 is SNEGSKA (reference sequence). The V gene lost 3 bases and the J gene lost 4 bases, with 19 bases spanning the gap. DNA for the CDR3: TGCAGTGCTAGTGGGGCGACAGACCTTCAATACAATGAGCAGTTCTTC. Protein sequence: CSASGATDLQYNEQFF.

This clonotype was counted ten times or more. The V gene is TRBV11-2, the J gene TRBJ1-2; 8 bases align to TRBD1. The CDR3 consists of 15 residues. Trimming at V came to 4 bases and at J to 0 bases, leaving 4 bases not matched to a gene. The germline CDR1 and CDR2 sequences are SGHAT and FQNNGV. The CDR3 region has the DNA TGTGCCAGCAGCTATGACAGGGGTCCTAACTATGGCTACACCTTC. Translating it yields CASSYDRGPNYGYTF.

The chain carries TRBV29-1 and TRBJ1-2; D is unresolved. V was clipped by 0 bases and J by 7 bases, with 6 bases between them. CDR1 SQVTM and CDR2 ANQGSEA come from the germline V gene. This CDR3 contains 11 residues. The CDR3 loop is CSVEEAGGYTF. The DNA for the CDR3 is TGCAGCGTTGAAGAGGCAGGTGGCTACACCTTC.

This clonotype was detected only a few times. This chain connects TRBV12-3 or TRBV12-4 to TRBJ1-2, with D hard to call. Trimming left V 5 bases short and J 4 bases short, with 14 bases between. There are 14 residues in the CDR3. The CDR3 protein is CASSPTPTGYGYTF. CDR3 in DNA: TGTGCCAGCAGTCCTACCCCGACCGGCTATGGCTACACCTTC.

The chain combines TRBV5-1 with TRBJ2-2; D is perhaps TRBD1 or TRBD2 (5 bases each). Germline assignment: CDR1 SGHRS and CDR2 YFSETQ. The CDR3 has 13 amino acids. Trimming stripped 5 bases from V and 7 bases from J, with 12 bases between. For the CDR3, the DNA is TGCGCCAGCAGAGTGAGGGGCGACGGGGAGCTGTTTTTT. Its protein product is CASRVRGDGELFF.

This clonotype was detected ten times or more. CDR3 DNA: TGTGCCAGCAGTGAAACGACGCAACAGGGCTATGGCTACACCTTC. This encodes CASSETTQQGYGYTF. V gene TRBV2 combines with J gene TRBJ1-2, with D possibly matching TRBD1 (6 bases). V lost 2 bases and J lost 4, with 14 bases in between. The CDR3 totals 15 residues. Germline-derived CDR1 and CDR2 are SNHLY and FYNNEI. Full variable domain (outside the CDR3, taken from reference TRBV2 and TRBJ1-2): EPEVTQTPSHQVTQMGQEVILRCVPISNHLYFYWYRQILGQKVEFLVSFYNNEISEKSEIFDDQFSVERPDGSNFTLKIRSTKLEDSAMYFCASSETTQQGYGYTFGSGTRLTVV.

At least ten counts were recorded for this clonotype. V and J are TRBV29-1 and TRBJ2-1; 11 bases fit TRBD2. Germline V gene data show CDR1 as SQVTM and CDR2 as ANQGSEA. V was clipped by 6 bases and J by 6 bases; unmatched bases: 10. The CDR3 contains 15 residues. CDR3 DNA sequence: TGCAGCGTGGACTTAGCGGGAGGGAGTCGCAATGAGCAGTTCTTC. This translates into CSVDLAGGSRNEQFF.

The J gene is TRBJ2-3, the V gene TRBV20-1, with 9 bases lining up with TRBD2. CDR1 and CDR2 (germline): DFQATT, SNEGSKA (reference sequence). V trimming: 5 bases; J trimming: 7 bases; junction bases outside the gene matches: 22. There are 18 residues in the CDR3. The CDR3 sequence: CSAEIVVSGRKLGNTQYF. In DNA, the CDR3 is TGCAGTGCTGAAATCGTGGTTAGCGGGAGAAAGTTGGGGAATACGCAGTATTTT.

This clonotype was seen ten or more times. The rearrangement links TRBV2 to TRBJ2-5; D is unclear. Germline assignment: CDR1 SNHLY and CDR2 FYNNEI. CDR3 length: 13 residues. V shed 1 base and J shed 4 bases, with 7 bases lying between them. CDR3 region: CASSEEGLETQYF. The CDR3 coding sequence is TGTGCCAGCAGTGAAGAAGGGCTAGAGACCCAGTACTTC.

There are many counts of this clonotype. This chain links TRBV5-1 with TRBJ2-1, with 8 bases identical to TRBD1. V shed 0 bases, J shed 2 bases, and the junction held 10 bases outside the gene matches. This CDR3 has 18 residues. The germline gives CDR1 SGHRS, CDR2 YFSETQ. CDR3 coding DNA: TGCGCCAGCAGCTTGGCACCCTCCTGGACAGGGACCTACAATGAGCAGTTCTTC. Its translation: CASSLAPSWTGTYNEQFF.

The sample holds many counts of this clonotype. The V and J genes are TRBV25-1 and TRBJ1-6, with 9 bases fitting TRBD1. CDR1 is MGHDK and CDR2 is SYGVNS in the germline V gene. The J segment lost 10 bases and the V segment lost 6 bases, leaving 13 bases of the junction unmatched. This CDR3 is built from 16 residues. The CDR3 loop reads CASSPRAGQGRSPLHF. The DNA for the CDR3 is TGTGCCAGCAGCCCCAGGGCGGGACAGGGACGCTCACCCCTCCACTTT.